The TCR beta chain described here comes from a study of blood T cell repertoires in COVID-19. This clone appeared once. The germline gives CDR1 MNHEY, CDR2 SMNVEV (reference sequence). The CDR3 is 15 amino acids. J was trimmed by 7 bases and V by 6 bases; bases with no gene match: 13. Only in-frame clones appear in the TCRdb table, and some are missing; sequencing was by immunoSEQ multiplex PCR. The sample has fewer than 250,000 clones, about 83% seen once. The specimen sequenced was peripheral blood. The V and J genes are TRBV27 and TRBJ1-2, with 8 bases aligning to TRBD1. The sequence was collected from a man in his fifties with active or convalescent COVID-19. CDR3 region: CASSKVRDRPLGYTF. The CDR3 DNA follows: TGTGCCAGCAGCAAGGTCCGGGACAGGCCCCTTGGCTACACCTTC.